This T cell receptor beta chain was captured by sequencing in a study of blood T cell repertoires in COVID-19. Looked up from germline, CDR1 is SGHTA and CDR2 is FQGNSA. The CDR3 consists of 14 residues. V lost 0 bases, J lost 9 bases, and 1 base stayed unmatched. In the study's own analysis: Reference gene primer amplification gave estimated nucleated cell counts. The repertoire was sequenced with immunoSEQ multiplex PCR; TCRdb's copy has only in-frame clones and lacks some. Clone size and V and J calls were adopted from that table, with D and trimming inferred from the DNA. The sample comprises roughly 76,000 clones, 75% of which are singletons, and about 21% rests with the top ten.

The source of this sequence is a man between 70 and 80 years old with acute or convalescent COVID-19. This chain connects TRBV7-2 to TRBJ1-6, with 8 bases identical to TRBD1. The sequenced material came from peripheral blood. CDR3 region: CASSLAGQASPLHF. The CDR3 DNA sequence: TGTGCCAGCAGCTTAGCGGGACAGGCTTCACCCCTCCACTTT.